This is a list of T cell receptor beta chains from one sample in a study of T cell responses to AZD1222 COVID-19 vaccine. Sequencing was performed with immunoSEQ multiplex PCR; in TCRdb, only in-frame clones are kept and a portion is missing. The data show about 170,000 clones, about nine tenths seen once. Sequenced here: peripheral blood, sampled on day 0 of AZD1222 vaccination. Every receptor here comes from an adult in good health. The conserved cysteine and the conserved F or W are not part of the CDR3 here. Fields, in order: J gene, V gene, D gene, CDR3 protein. D genes are given only for firm matches.

J: TRBJ1-2; V: TRBV15; D: TRBD1; CDR3: ATSSRQGYAYGYT
J: TRBJ1-2; V: TRBV7-3; D: TRBD1; CDR3: ASSLRGQETYGYT
J: TRBJ1-1; V: TRBV4-1; D: -; CDR3: ASSQPGRLTEAF
J: TRBJ2-1; V: TRBV6-1; D: -; CDR3: ASSDDTSPYNEQF
J: TRBJ2-2; V: TRBV28; D: -; CDR3: ASSPPRTFTGELF
J: TRBJ1-4; V: TRBV14; D: -; CDR3: ASSSGVEKLF
J: TRBJ1-4; V: TRBV28; D: TRBD1; CDR3: ASSSAGTGQGKLF
J: TRBJ1-5; V: TRBV3-1/TRBV3-2; D: -; CDR3: ASSNPGQPQH
J: TRBJ2-1; V: TRBV4-2; D: -; CDR3: ASSQERAPYNEQF
J: TRBJ1-4; V: TRBV12-3/TRBV12-4; D: TRBD1; CDR3: ASRGTVKEKLF
J: TRBJ1-2; V: TRBV11-2; D: -; CDR3: ASSLERGLSGYT
J: TRBJ2-3; V: TRBV28; D: TRBD2; CDR3: ASIPGVGAGADTQY
J: TRBJ1-5; V: TRBV19; D: TRBD1; CDR3: ASSASPNRGRNQPQH
J: TRBJ1-1; V: TRBV6-1; D: -; CDR3: ASSLSENTEAF
J: TRBJ1-3; V: TRBV14; D: -; CDR3: ASSQSGAHSGNTIY
J: TRBJ1-3; V: TRBV2; D: -; CDR3: ASRRAGYSGNTIY
J: TRBJ1-1; V: TRBV30; D: -; CDR3: AWSVYQGDTEAF
J: TRBJ1-2; V: TRBV9; D: -; CDR3: ASSVGNAGNYGYT
J: TRBJ2-3; V: TRBV11-2; D: TRBD2; CDR3: ASSLGALAGADTQY
J: TRBJ2-3; V: TRBV7-6; D: TRBD2; CDR3: ASSLRLAGADTQY
J: TRBJ1-5; V: TRBV19; D: -; CDR3: ASSMQSYVGPQH
J: TRBJ2-1; V: TRBV11-3; D: -; CDR3: ASSLGRTSYNEQF
J: TRBJ1-1; V: TRBV11-2; D: -; CDR3: ASSLGRRGIGTEAF
J: TRBJ2-1; V: TRBV24-1; D: TRBD2; CDR3: ATSEVAGVLNEQF
J: TRBJ2-2; V: TRBV9; D: TRBD2; CDR3: ASSPSGRVNTGELF
J: TRBJ2-1; V: TRBV11-3; D: TRBD2; CDR3: ASSPAASGISEQF
J: TRBJ2-1; V: TRBV3-1/TRBV3-2; D: TRBD2; CDR3: ASSQGGSRSYNEQF
J: TRBJ2-7; V: TRBV5-1; D: TRBD2; CDR3: ASSGAGDSYEQY
J: TRBJ2-3; V: TRBV2; D: -; CDR3: ASSEIQETDTQY
J: TRBJ2-3; V: TRBV6-6; D: TRBD2; CDR3: ASSPMLAGSTDTQY
J: TRBJ1-1; V: TRBV19; D: TRBD1; CDR3: ATNRDRAKNTEAF
J: TRBJ2-5; V: TRBV5-6; D: TRBD2; CDR3: AISASGRSQETQY
J: TRBJ2-3; V: TRBV29-1; D: -; CDR3: SVEGSGWPSTDTQY
J: TRBJ1-5; V: TRBV15; D: TRBD1; CDR3: ATSSTGQGKQPQH
J: TRBJ2-2; V: TRBV12-3/TRBV12-4; D: TRBD2; CDR3: AGGTSTGELF
J: TRBJ2-2; V: TRBV20-1; D: -; CDR3: SASDPTRGGELF
J: TRBJ2-7; V: TRBV15; D: -; CDR3: ATSRDKSGDQY
J: TRBJ1-2; V: TRBV6-5; D: TRBD1; CDR3: ASSSDSERGRLGYT